A single sample is the source of the 23 T cell receptor beta chains below, sequenced in a study of blood T cell repertoires in COVID-19. Libraries were prepared by immunoSEQ multiplex PCR; TCRdb keeps only in-frame clonotypes and omits some of them. The sample contains around 320,000 clones, around 87% of which appear only once. Source material: PBMCs or T cells enriched from blood (not recorded which). The receptors come from a woman younger than 35 with acute COVID-19.

In this sample, this clone turned up once. This chain connects TRBV5-1 to TRBJ2-1; 10 nucleotides agree with TRBD2. Trimming took 4 bases from V and 1 from J; bases not matched to a gene: 2. The CDR3 extends over 15 amino acids. Looked up from germline, CDR1 is SGHRS and CDR2 is YFSETQ. CDR3 residues: CASSPGLASYNEQFF. In DNA, the CDR3 is TGCGCCAGCAGCCCGGGACTAGCGTCCTACAATGAGCAGTTCTTC.

The gene calls are TRBV6-5 and TRBJ1-2; a weak D match, TRBD1 (6 bases). The CDR3 extends over 13 amino acids. The germline gives CDR1 MNHEY, CDR2 SVGAGI. The germline V and J ends were trimmed by 0 bases and 8 bases, with 10 bases remaining between them. The CDR3 nucleotides read TGTGCCAGCAGTTACTCGCGGGGGGGCGGCTACACCTTC. This sequence encodes CASSYSRGGGYTF.

The chain joins TRBV6-5 to TRBJ2-7; 10 bases are shared with TRBD1. CDR3 length equals 15 residues. The junction had 10 bases not matched to a gene; V was cut back by 7 bases and J by 4 bases. Germline CDR1 and CDR2: MNHEY and SVGAGI. CDR3 in amino acids: CASTRGTGDTYEQYF. The CDR3 nucleotides are TGTGCCAGCACCAGAGGGACAGGGGATACGTACGAGCAGTACTTC.

This rearrangement joins TRBV23-1 to TRBJ2-7, with D maybe TRBD1 (5 bases). TRBV23-1 is filed as an ORF, its function uncertain. CDR3 length: 14 residues. The V gene lost 3 bases and the J gene lost 2 bases, with 11 bases spanning the gap. The CDR3 here is CASSHLDSPYEQYF. For the CDR3, the DNA is TGCGCCAGCAGTCACCTAGACAGCCCCTACGAGCAGTACTTC.

The rearrangement links TRBV18 to TRBJ1-1; 7 bases fit TRBD1. CDR1 KGHSH and CDR2 LQKENI come from the germline V gene. Trimming cost V 3 bases and J 0 bases; bases outside gene matches: 4. There are 15 residues in the CDR3. CDR3 sequence (DNA): TGTGCCAGCTCACCCGGGGGACAGATGAACACTGAAGCTTTCTTT. Its protein product is CASSPGGQMNTEAFF.

The V call is TRBV7-3, the J call TRBJ2-5, with 10 bases fitting TRBD2. Germline V gene data show CDR1 as SGHTA and CDR2 as FQGTGA. This CDR3 comprises 18 residues. Trimming took 2 bases from V and 3 from J; bases not matched to a gene: 12. The CDR3 loop reads CASSLRHPSGSSKETQYF. The CDR3 DNA sequence: TGTGCCAGCAGCTTACGCCACCCTAGCGGGAGTTCCAAAGAGACCCAGTACTTC.

This rearrangement joins TRBV10-3 to TRBJ2-1; a possible D gene is TRBD1 (5 bases). The length of the CDR3 is 12 residues. Trimming left V 6 bases short and J 9 bases short, with 12 bases between. Germline CDR1 reads ENHRY; CDR2 reads SYGVKD. The chain's CDR3 is CAIRQDATEQFF. The CDR3 DNA sequence: TGTGCCATCAGACAGGATGCTACTGAGCAGTTCTTC.

The V call is TRBV2, the J call TRBJ1-5; D may be TRBD1 (6 bases). V lost 2 bases to trimming and J lost 1 base, with 9 bases between them. Per germline, CDR1 SNHLY and CDR2 FYNNEI. The CDR3 runs to 15 residues. CDR3: CASSEFRGSNQPQHF. The CDR3 DNA sequence: TGTGCCAGCAGTGAATTCAGGGGAAGCAATCAGCCCCAGCATTTT.

The chain employs TRBV30 and TRBJ2-7; unclear D gene. Germline lookup yields CDR1 GTSNPN and CDR2 SVGIG (reference sequence). Trimming took off 2 bases at V and 6 bases at J, with 11 bases between the two ends. CDR3 length: 12 amino acids. CDR3 loop: CAWSPPQLEQYF. The CDR3 DNA reads TGTGCCTGGAGTCCCCCCCAACTCGAGCAGTACTTC.

J is TRBJ2-5 and V is TRBV28; 12 bases agree with TRBD2. Germline CDR1 is MDHEN and CDR2 is SYDVKM. The junction had 12 bases not matched to a gene; V was cut back by 11 bases and J by 5 bases. The CDR3 runs 15 residues. The CDR3 loop reads CAGGLAGGPRETQYF. CDR3 bases: TGTGCCGGGGGGCTAGCGGGAGGGCCTAGGGAGACCCAGTACTTC.

This chain connects TRBV7-3 to TRBJ2-2; 14 bases agree with TRBD2. The CDR3 consists of 18 residues. Germline CDR1 is SGHTA and CDR2 is FQGTGA. V lost 5 bases, J lost 4 bases, and 9 bases stayed unmatched. CDR3 nucleotides: TGTGCCAGCAGCATCCCGGGACTAGCGGGAGCGGGCACCGGGGAGCTGTTTTTT. It is translated as CASSIPGLAGAGTGELFF.

The rearrangement links TRBV6-5 to TRBJ1-2, with 9 bases identical to TRBD1. The V gene end was trimmed by 6 bases and the J gene end by 3 bases; junction bases not matched to a gene: 8. CDR3 size: 15 residues. Germline assignment: CDR1 MNHEY and CDR2 SVGAGI. The CDR3 reads CASRYRGLRDYGYTF. The CDR3 DNA follows: TGTGCCAGCAGGTACAGGGGGCTTCGGGACTATGGCTACACCTTC.

This clone was seen only once. The chain links TRBV14 to TRBJ2-1; TRBD2 matches at 9 bases. The CDR3 totals 15 residues. Germline V gene lookup returns CDR1 SGHDN and CDR2 FVKESK. Trimming removed 4 bases from V and 3 bases from J; junction bases left unmatched: 4. CDR3 loop: CASSPTSGVYNEQFF. Here the CDR3 DNA reads TGTGCCAGCAGCCCGACTAGCGGAGTCTACAATGAGCAGTTCTTC.

The CDR3 DNA reads TGTGCCAGCAGCAAAAGGACAGGGGTTTTTGAAAAACTGTTTTTT. Translated: CASSKRTGVFEKLFF. The V call is TRBV4-2, the J call TRBJ1-4, with TRBD1 identical over 9 bases. V gave up 5 bases and J gave up 7 bases; unmatched junction bases: 8. The CDR3 loop spans 15 amino acids. Germline-derived CDR1 and CDR2 are LGHNA and YNFKEQ.

The chain has TRBV11-2 and TRBJ1-1, with 10 nucleotides matching TRBD1. CDR3 length: 15 residues. V was clipped by 8 bases and J by 1 base; unmatched bases: 7. Per germline, CDR1 SGHAT and CDR2 FQNNGV. The CDR3: CASEGWDRGNTEAFF. The CDR3 bases are TGTGCCAGCGAAGGATGGGACAGGGGGAACACTGAAGCTTTCTTT.

The chain recombines TRBV18 with TRBJ1-1, with 8 bases fitting TRBD1. The ends lost 5 bases at V and 5 bases at J; junction bases unmatched: 10. This CDR3 contains 15 residues. Looked up from germline, CDR1 is KGHSH and CDR2 is LQKENI. The CDR3 spells CASSLTGTGFTEAFF. The CDR3 DNA sequence: TGTGCCAGCTCATTAACCGGGACAGGATTTACTGAAGCTTTCTTT.

The chain links TRBV28 to TRBJ2-1; D possibly corresponds to TRBD1 (5 bases). V lost 2 bases and J lost 7, with 9 bases in between. The CDR3 runs to 13 residues. Germline V gene sequence: CDR1 MDHEN, CDR2 SYDVKM. CDR3 nucleotides: TGTGCCAGCAGTTTAGGGGCTTTTAATGAGCAGTTCTTC. Translation: CASSLGAFNEQFF.

The chain is built from TRBV6-4 and TRBJ2-1; TRBD2 aligns across 12 bases. V shed 3 bases, J shed 8 bases, and the junction held 2 bases outside the gene matches. The V gene's germline CDR1 is MRHNA and CDR2 SNTAGT. The CDR3 runs to 14 residues. CDR3 nucleotide sequence: TGTGCCAGCAGTGAACTAGCGGGGGGCGATGAGCAGTTCTTC. Its protein is CASSELAGGDEQFF.

The J gene is TRBJ2-5, the V gene TRBV11-2, with a weak D call TRBD1 (7 bases). Germline CDR1 is SGHAT and CDR2 is FQNNGV. The CDR3 has 12 amino acids. The V end was cut by 4 bases, the J end by 7 bases, with 10 bases between. This CDR3 reads CASSSRGATQYF. As DNA, the CDR3 is TGTGCCAGCAGCTCCAGGGGGGCGACCCAGTACTTC.

The chain is built from TRBV27 and TRBJ1-5; tentatively, D is TRBD1 (6 bases). The CDR3 is 20 amino acids. The V gene lost 7 bases and the J gene lost 0 bases, with 28 bases spanning the gap. Germline V gives CDR1 MNHEY, CDR2 SMNVEV (reference sequence). CDR3 bases: TGTGCCAGCACCCTTTTAGGGGGTGGGGAAGGCCCGCATAGCAATCAGCCCCAGCATTTT. Translation: CASTLLGGGEGPHSNQPQHF.

The chain links TRBV6-5 to TRBJ1-1; possible D gene TRBD1, 6 bases. The CDR3 contains 15 residues. Germline V gene sequence: CDR1 MNHEY, CDR2 SVGAGI. V was shortened by 5 bases and J by 6 bases, with 19 bases between the two germline ends. CDR3: CASSPIPGHSAEAFF. The CDR3 coding sequence is TGTGCCAGCAGTCCGATCCCGGGACATTCCGCTGAAGCTTTCTTT.

This chain uses TRBV29-1 with TRBJ2-3, with D possibly being TRBD1 (5 bases). Trimming left V 3 bases short and J 1 base short, with 8 bases between. Germline V gives CDR1 SQVTM, CDR2 ANQGSEA. This CDR3 has 13 amino acids. The CDR3 here is CSVEGPGTDTQYF. Here the CDR3 DNA reads TGCAGCGTTGAGGGGCCTGGCACAGATACGCAGTATTTT.

This clone was found once. For the CDR3, the DNA is TGTGCCAGTAGTTTCGGGGGTAAAGAGACCCAGTACTTC. Translation gives CASSFGGKETQYF. This chain joins TRBV19 and TRBJ2-5, with D possibly matching TRBD2 (6 bases). The CDR3 runs 13 residues. The germline gives CDR1 LNHDA, CDR2 SQIVND (reference sequence). The V gene lost 5 bases and the J gene lost 3 bases, with 10 bases spanning the gap. Variable domain in full (rest from reference TRBV19 and TRBJ2-5): DGGITQSPKYLFRKEGQNVTLSCEQNLNHDAMYWYRQDPGQGLRLIYYSQIVNDFQKGDIAEGYSVSREKKESFPLTVTSAQKNPTAFYLCASSFGGKETQYFGPGTRLLVL.